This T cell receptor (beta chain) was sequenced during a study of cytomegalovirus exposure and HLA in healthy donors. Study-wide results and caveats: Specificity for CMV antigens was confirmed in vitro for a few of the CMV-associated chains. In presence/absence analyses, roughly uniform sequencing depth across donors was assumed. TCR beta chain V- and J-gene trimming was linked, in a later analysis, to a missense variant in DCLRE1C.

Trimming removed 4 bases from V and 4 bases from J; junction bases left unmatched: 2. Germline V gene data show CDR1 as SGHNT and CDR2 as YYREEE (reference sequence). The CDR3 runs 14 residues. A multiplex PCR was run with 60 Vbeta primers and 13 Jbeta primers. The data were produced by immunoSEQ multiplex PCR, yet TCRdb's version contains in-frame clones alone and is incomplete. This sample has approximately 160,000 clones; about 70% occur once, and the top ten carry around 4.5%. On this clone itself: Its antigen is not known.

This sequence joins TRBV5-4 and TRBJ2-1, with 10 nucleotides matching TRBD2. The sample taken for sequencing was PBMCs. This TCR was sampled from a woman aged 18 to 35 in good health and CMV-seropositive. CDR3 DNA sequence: TGTGCCAGCAGCCCGGGACTAGCGTACAATGAGCAGTTCTTC. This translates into CASSPGLAYNEQFF.